What follows is one T cell receptor beta chain and its context. This clonotype has at least ten counts. The target of this receptor is not known. Within one base of it there is no much larger clone, and no base qualities were kept. This specimen comes from a study of Graves' ophthalmopathy and Graves' hyperthyroidism (dated by TCRdb to between 2017 and 2018). For context, the study as a whole: Peripheral blood was collected at initial diagnosis, before any treatment. In total, 135 blood samples were TCR-sequenced: approximately 42 ophthalmopathy, around 75 hyperthyroidism and approximately 17 hyperthyroidism-to-ophthalmopathy patients. To explore V-J signatures distinguishing ophthalmopathy from hyperthyroidism, a discovery set of under 110 patients (fewer than 45 ophthalmopathy, 57 stable hyperthyroidism) was enrolled. For training and testing, the 95 to 100 patients in the discovery cohort were randomly divided in a 7:3 ratio. Following sampling, methimazole starting at 30 mg daily was administered to hyperthyroidism patients, and high-dose intravenous methylprednisolone was administered to ophthalmopathy patients. An independent validation cohort was composed of around 19 hyperthyroidism patients and 15 to 17 patients who later progressed from hyperthyroidism to ophthalmopathy. In more than five hyperthyroidism patients, T-cell repertoires of thyroid tissue and blood were compared. To tell Graves' ophthalmopathy apart from Graves' hyperthyroidism, and to predict which patients would progress to ophthalmopathy, the study relied on TCR beta repertoire signatures.

Hyperthyroidism was defined as stable when no progression to ophthalmopathy occurred within 18 months of follow-up. Hyperthyroidism patients were newly diagnosed, with disease duration under 2 months, and aged 18 to 65 years. Patients with other autoimmune diseases, uncontrolled infections, pregnancy or lactation were excluded from the study. Clinical symptoms, serum thyroxine, TRAb, thyroid ultrasound and orbital computed tomography were used for diagnosis. PBMCs were isolated from approximately 10 ml of fresh peripheral blood by Ficoll-Paque density gradient centrifugation. Total RNA was extracted with Trizol reagent and quality-checked on an Agilent 2100 Bioanalyzer. The CDR3 measures 15 amino acids from cysteine to phenylalanine. Only the CDR3 part of the read is kept: 45 bases, read in frame from the first base. V loses 4 bases, J loses 0 bases, and the germline ends lie 10 bases apart. From a lookup of the germline V gene, CDR1 and CDR2 are SNHLY and FYNNEI.

General conclusions and limits of the study: In validation, the model predicted ophthalmopathy progression with more than 70% sensitivity and roughly 78% specificity; 12 predicted patients were CT-confirmed with GO in a median of approximately 6.5 months. Most of the expanded thyroid clonotypes with a frequency above 0.001 were also detected in blood, and it was suggested that the thyroid immune response may be reflected by blood repertoires. No statistical method was used to predetermine the sample size, and group allocation was not hidden from the investigators. Ophthalmopathy was separated from stable hyperthyroidism by the 13-signature model with about 85% sensitivity and about 81% specificity in cross-validation and with 80%/75% in the test set.

For repertoire sequencing, TCR beta CDR3 regions were amplified from RNA transcripts. HTBI primers and the Qiagen OneStep RT-PCR kit were used in a first-round RT-PCR, which was followed by a second-round multiplex PCR, size selection and purification. Sequencing of the libraries was carried out on an Illumina HiSeq2000 in paired-end mode with 100 bp reads. The study's own analysis went as follows. SOAPnuke was used to process the reads, throwing out any read that had adapters, had uncalled bases, had a mean Phred below 15, or lacked an exact constant-primer or identifier match. COPE v1.2.5 was used to merge the high-quality paired reads. Unique nucleotide sequences were defined as clonotypes and aligned to IMGT TRB V, D and J references using MiTCR v1.1. Analysis was restricted to V-J combinations with a frequency above 0.0001, which covered about 99% of repertoires. A TCR clonal expansion and chaos score per V-J combination was defined as the ratio of F50 clonal expansion to chaos observed in the TCRdist matrix. Features were reduced by Welch's t-statistics and random forest to over 10 V-J combinations, which fed a naive Bayes classifier. The similarity between thyroid and blood repertoires was quantified using the Morisita-Horn index. TCRdb took the public reads, trimmed them with fastp at Q25, ran MiXCR for clone calling and kept in-frame beta chains. CDR3 protein sequences are deduplicated, and each keeps its most common genes and DNA. The authors' filters were not applied to this entry. In this sample the table shows roughly 380,000 distinct CDR3 sequences, 15% of which occur a single time. Clones ranked in the top ten supply around 7% of the sample.

The chain couples TRBV2 to TRBJ1-5; there is no confident call for the D gene. Source material: peripheral blood. This clonotype was sampled from a woman younger than 30 with stable Graves' hyperthyroidism. Donor details come from another sample of the same person, matched by shared clones. CDR3 protein: CASSVRGYSNQPQHF. At the DNA level, the sequence is TGTGCCAGCAGTGTCCGGGGATATAGCAATCAGCCCCAGCATTTT.